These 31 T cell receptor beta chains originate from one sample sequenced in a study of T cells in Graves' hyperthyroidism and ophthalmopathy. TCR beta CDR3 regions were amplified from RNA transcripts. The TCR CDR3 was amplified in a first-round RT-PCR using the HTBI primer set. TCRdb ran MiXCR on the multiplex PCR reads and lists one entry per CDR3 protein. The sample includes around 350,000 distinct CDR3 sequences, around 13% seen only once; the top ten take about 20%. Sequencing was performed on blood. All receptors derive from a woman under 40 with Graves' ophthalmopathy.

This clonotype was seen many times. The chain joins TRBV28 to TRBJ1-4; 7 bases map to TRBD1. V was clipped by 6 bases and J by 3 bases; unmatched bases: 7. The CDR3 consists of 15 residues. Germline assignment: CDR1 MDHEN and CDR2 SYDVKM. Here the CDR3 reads CASRRQGGSNEKLFF. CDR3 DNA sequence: TGTGCCAGCAGACGCCAGGGGGGGTCTAATGAAAAACTGTTTTTT.

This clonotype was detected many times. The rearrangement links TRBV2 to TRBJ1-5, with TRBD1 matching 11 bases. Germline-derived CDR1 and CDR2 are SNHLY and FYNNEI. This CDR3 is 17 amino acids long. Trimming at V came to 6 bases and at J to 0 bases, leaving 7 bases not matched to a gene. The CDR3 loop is CASRKGTGGFSNQPQHF. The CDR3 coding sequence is TGTGCCAGCAGAAAAGGGACAGGGGGGTTTAGCAATCAGCCCCAGCATTTT. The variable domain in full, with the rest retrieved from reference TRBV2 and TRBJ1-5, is EPEVTQTPSHQVTQMGQEVILRCVPISNHLYFYWYRQILGQKVEFLVSFYNNEISEKSEIFDDQFSVERPDGSNFTLKIRSTKLEDSAMYFCASRKGTGGFSNQPQHFGDGTRLSIL.

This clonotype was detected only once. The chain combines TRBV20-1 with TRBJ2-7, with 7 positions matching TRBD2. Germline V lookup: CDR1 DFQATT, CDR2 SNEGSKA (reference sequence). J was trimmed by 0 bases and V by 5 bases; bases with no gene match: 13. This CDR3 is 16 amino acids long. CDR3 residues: CSAGEGPGLPSYEQYF. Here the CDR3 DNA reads TGCAGTGCTGGGGAGGGGCCCGGACTCCCCTCCTACGAGCAGTACTTC.

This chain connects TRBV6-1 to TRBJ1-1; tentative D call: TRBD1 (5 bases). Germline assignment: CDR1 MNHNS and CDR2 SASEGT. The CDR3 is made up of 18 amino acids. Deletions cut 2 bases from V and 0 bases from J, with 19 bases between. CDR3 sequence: CASSESFGGARVNTEAFF. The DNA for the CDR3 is TGTGCCAGCAGTGAATCATTCGGTGGGGCCCGGGTGAACACTGAAGCTTTCTTT.

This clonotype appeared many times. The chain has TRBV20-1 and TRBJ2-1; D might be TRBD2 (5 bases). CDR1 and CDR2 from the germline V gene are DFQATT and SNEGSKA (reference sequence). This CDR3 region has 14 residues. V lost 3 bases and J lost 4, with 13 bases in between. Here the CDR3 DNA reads TGCAGTGCTAGTACCGCACTAGGGTACAATGAGCAGTTCTTC. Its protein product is CSASTALGYNEQFF.

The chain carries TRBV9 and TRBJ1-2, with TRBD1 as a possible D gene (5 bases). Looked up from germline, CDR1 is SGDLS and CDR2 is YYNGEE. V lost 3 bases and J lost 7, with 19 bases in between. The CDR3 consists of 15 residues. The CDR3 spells CASSAMTGTEGGYTF. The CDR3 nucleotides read TGTGCCAGCAGCGCTATGACCGGGACCGAGGGTGGCTACACCTTC.

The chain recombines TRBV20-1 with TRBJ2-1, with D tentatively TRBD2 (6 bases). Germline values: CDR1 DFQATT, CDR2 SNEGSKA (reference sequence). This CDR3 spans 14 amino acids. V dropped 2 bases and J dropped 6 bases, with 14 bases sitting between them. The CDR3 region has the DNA TGCAGTGCTAGAAGGCTAGCGTGGGGCAATGAGCAGTTCTTC. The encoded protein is CSARRLAWGNEQFF.

This chain's CDR3 is CAISEWAWGQGNEQYF. Written as DNA, the CDR3 is TGTGCCATCAGTGAGTGGGCATGGGGACAGGGAAACGAGCAGTACTTC. The J gene is TRBJ2-7, the V gene TRBV10-3; TRBD1 matches 9 bases. Germline loops: CDR1 ENHRY, CDR2 SYGVKD. V dropped 1 base and J dropped 5; count of bases not matched to a gene: 9. This CDR3 comprises 16 residues.

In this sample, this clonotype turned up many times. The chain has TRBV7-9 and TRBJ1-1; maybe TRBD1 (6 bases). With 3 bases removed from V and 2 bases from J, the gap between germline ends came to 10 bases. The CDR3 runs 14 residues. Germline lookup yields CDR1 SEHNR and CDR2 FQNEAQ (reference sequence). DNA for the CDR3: TGTGCCAGCAGCTTGGACAGCCCTAACACTGAAGCTTTCTTT. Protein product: CASSLDSPNTEAFF.

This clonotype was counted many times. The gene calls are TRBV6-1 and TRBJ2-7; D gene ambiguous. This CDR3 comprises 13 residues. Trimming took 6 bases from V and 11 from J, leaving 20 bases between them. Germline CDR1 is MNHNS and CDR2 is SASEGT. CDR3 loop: CASRSPGPLREYF. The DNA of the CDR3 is TGTGCCAGCAGAAGCCCAGGACCTCTACGGGAGTACTTC.

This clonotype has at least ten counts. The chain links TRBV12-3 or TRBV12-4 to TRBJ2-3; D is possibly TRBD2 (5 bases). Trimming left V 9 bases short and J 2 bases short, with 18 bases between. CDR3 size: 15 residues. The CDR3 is CARISSGIPTDTQYF. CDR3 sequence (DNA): TGTGCCAGAATCTCATCGGGAATCCCCACAGATACGCAGTATTTT.

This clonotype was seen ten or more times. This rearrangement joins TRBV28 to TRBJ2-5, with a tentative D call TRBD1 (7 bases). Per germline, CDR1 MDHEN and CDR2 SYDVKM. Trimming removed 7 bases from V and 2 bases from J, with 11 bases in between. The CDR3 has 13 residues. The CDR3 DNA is TGTGCCAGCATGTCAGGGGGGCAAGAGACCCAGTACTTC. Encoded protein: CASMSGGQETQYF.

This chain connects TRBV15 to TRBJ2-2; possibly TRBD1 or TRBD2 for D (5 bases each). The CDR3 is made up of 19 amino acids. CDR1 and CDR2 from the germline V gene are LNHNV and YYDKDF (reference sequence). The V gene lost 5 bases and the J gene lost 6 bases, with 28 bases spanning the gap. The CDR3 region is CATSGMDSGTLSSAGELFF. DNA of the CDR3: TGTGCCACCAGCGGGATGGACTCCGGGACCCTGTCCTCCGCCGGGGAGCTGTTTTTT. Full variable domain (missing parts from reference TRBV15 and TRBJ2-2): DAMVIQNPRYQVTQFGKPVTLSCSQTLNHNVMYWYQQKSSQAPKLLFHYYDKDFNNEADTPDNFQSRRPNTSFCFLDIRSPGLGDTAMYLCATSGMDSGTLSSAGELFFGEGSRLTVL.

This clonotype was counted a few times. This CDR3 reads CATNRDRNEKLFF. CDR3 bases: TGTGCCACTAATCGGGACAGGAATGAAAAACTGTTTTTT. V is TRBV19 and J is TRBJ1-4; 8 bases map to TRBD1. The CDR3 is made up of 13 amino acids. V was pared by 10 bases and J by 5 bases, with 6 bases of the junction left unmatched. Germline V gives CDR1 LNHDA, CDR2 SQIVND (reference sequence).

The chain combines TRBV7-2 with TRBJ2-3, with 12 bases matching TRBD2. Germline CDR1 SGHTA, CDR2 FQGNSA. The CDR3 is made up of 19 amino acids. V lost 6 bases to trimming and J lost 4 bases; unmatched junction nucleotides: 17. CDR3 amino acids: CASSRRGSSGGAEADTQYF. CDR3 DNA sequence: TGTGCCAGCAGTCGGAGGGGGTCTAGCGGGGGGGCCGAAGCAGATACGCAGTATTTT.

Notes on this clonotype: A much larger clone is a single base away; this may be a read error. In nucleotides, the CDR3 is TGTGCCAGCAGTTTGTCTCTGGGGCATGGCCATGGCTACACCTTC. Translating gives CASSLSLGHGHGYTF. The chain carries TRBV12-3 or TRBV12-4 and TRBJ1-2, with D possibly matching TRBD1 (5 bases). V lost 3 bases and J 6 bases, leaving 17 bases between the germline ends. CDR3 length: 15 amino acids.

CDR3: CSARDLRSVNSYNEQFF. CDR3 DNA sequence: TGCAGTGCTAGAGATCTCCGTAGCGTGAACTCCTACAATGAGCAGTTCTTC. J is TRBJ2-1 and V is TRBV20-1; D possibly corresponds to TRBD2 (5 bases). The V end was cut by 0 bases, the J end by 0 bases, with 15 bases between. The CDR3 is 17 residues long. CDR1 and CDR2 (germline): DFQATT, SNEGSKA (reference sequence).

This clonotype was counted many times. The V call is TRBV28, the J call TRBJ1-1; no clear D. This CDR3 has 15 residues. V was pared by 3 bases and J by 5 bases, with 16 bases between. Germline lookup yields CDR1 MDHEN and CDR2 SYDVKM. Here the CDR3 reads CASSFSGTQGTEAFF. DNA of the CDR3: TGTGCCAGCAGTTTTTCCGGAACCCAAGGAACTGAAGCTTTCTTT.

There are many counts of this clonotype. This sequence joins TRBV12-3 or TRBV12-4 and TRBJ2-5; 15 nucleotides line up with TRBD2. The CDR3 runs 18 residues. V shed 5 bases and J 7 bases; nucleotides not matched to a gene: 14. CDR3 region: CASSPPISGLAGGRTQYF. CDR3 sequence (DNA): TGTGCCAGCAGTCCCCCGATCTCAGGACTAGCGGGGGGGAGGACCCAGTACTTC.

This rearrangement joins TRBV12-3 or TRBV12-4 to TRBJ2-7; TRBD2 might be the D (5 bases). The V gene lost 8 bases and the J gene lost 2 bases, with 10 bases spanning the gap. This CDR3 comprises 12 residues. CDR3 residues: CASRGPAYEQYF. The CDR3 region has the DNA TGTGCCAGCCGCGGGCCAGCCTACGAGCAGTACTTC.

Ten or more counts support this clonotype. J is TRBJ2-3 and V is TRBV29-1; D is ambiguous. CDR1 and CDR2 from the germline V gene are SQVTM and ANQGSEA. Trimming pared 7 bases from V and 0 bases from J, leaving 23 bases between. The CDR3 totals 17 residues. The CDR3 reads CSAPWYLELTSTDTQYF. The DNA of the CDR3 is TGCAGCGCCCCATGGTATTTGGAACTCACTAGCACAGATACGCAGTATTTT.

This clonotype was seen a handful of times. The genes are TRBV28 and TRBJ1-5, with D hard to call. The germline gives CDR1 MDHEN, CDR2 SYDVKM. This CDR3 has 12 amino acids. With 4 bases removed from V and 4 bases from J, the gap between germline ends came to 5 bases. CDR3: CASSWGNQPQHF. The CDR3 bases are TGTGCCAGCAGTTGGGGTAATCAGCCCCAGCATTTT.

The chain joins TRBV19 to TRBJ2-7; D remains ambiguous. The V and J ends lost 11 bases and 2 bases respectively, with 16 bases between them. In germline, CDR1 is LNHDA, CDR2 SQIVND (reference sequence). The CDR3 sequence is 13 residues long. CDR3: CALLPGLTYEQYF. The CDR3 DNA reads TGTGCCCTACTTCCCGGATTGACCTACGAGCAGTACTTC.

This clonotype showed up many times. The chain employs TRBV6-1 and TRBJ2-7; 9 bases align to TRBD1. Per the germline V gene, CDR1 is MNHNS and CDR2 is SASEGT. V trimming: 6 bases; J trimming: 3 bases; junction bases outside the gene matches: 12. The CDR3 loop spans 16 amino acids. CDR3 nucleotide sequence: TGTGCCAGCAGGCTCACAGGGGGCAACACTAACTACGAGCAGTACTTC. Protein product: CASRLTGGNTNYEQYF.

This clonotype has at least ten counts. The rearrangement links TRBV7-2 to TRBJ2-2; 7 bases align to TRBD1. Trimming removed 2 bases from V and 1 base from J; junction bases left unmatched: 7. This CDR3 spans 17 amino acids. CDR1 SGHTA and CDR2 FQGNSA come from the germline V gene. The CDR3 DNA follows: TGTGCCAGCAGCTTATATCTCGGGACAGAGAACACCGGGGAGCTGTTTTTT. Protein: CASSLYLGTENTGELFF.

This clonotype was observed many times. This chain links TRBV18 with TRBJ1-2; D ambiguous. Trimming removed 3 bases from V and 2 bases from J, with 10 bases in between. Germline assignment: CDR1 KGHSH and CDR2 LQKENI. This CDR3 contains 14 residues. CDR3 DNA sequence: TGTGCCAGCTCACCGCCTGGGCAAAACTATGGCTACACCTTC. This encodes CASSPPGQNYGYTF.

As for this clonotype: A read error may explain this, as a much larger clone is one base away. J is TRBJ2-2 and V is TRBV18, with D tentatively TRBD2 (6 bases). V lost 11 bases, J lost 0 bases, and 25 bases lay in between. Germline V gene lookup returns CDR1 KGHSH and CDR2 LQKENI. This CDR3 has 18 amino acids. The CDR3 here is CAGRSRSVGGANTGELFF. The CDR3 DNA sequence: TGTGCCGGCCGCTCACGGTCGGTGGGCGGGGCGAACACCGGGGAGCTGTTTTTT.

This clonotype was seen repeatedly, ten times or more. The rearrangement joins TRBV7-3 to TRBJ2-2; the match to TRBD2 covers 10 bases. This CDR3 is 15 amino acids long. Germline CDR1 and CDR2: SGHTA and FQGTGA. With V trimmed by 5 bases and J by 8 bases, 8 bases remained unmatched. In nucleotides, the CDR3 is TGTGCCAGCAGCCTAAGCGGGGGGGCCAGTGGGGAGCTGTTTTTT. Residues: CASSLSGGASGELFF.

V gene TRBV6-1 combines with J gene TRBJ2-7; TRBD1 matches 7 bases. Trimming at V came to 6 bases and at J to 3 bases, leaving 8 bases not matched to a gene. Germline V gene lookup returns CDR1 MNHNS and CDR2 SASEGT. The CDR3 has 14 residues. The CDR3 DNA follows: TGTGCCAGCAGCCGAGGACAGGACCTCTACGAGCAGTACTTC. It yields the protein CASSRGQDLYEQYF.

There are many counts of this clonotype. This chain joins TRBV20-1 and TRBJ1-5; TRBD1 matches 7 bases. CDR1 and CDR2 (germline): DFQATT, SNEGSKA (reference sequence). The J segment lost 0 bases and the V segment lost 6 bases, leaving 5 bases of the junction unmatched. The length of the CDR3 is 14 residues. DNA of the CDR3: TGCAGTGCCGCCGACAGGGTTAGCAATCAGCCCCAGCATTTT. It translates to CSAADRVSNQPQHF.

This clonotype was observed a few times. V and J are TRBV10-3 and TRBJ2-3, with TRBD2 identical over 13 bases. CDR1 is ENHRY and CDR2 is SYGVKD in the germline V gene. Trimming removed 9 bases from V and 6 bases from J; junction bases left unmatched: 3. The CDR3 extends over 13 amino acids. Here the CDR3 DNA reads TGTGCCATTACTAGCGGGGGGGCCGATACGCAGTATTTT. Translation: CAITSGGADTQYF.